This T cell receptor (beta chain) was captured by sequencing in a study of blood T cell repertoires in COVID-19. Study-wide context: Samples representing acute and convalescent COVID-19 were sourced from the United States, Italy and Spain. T cells, B-cell-depleted T cells, or PBMCs provided the cDNA or gDNA that served as material.

In the original analysis: Amplification from reference gene primers served as the basis for estimated nucleated cell counts. Clones were sequenced by immunoSEQ multiplex PCR, and TCRdb holds only the in-frame ones, with some missing. V and J calls and clone size come straight from that table; D and trimming were deduced from the DNA. Of tens of thousands of clones listed, 88% are singletons. There are 16 residues in the CDR3. Germline lookup yields CDR1 SQVTM and CDR2 ANQGSEA. The V gene lost 0 bases and the J gene lost 5 bases, with 17 bases spanning the gap. The chain carries TRBV29-1 and TRBJ2-1; tentatively, D is TRBD2 (6 bases). The sequence was obtained from a woman aged 70-85 years with active COVID-19. Sequenced sample: peripheral blood. The CDR3 DNA follows: TGCAGCGTTGAAGATCAGGGACGGGGAGGTAACAATGAGCAGTTCTTC. It codes for CSVEDQGRGGNNEQFF.